This T cell receptor (beta chain) was obtained from a study of blood T cells in healthy people across ages. A sample-barcoded 5' primer and a J-beta primer mix were used in a second PCR of roughly 6 to 11 cycles. Each of the cDNA molecules was tagged by a template-switch adaptor with 12 random nucleotides. In TCRdb, the 5' RACE reads were re-called with MiXCR into one record per CDR3 protein. This sample has 1.2 million to 1.5 million distinct CDR3 sequences; around 39% occur once, and the top ten carry 7% to 9.5%. Specimen: blood. The TCR was taken from a young woman in good health.

CDR3 region: CASSSLGSSGANVLTF. CDR3 nucleotide sequence: TGCGCCAGCAGCTCGCTCGGTAGCTCTGGGGCCAACGTCCTGACTTTC. The chain uses TRBV5-1 and TRBJ2-6; no firm D call. The CDR3 runs to 16 residues. CDR1 is SGHRS, CDR2 YFSETQ, per germline. Trimming took off 3 bases at V and 0 bases at J, with 10 bases between the two ends.